Here is one T cell receptor (beta chain) with its context. Antigen specificity is unknown. The source of the sample is a study of T cell responses to AZD1222 COVID-19 vaccine. The overall study: Pooling covered second doses at about 4 or about 12 weeks. General observations from the study: Only six or seven AZD1222 recipients tested seropositive at baseline. CD4 TCRs covered the whole spike, strongest at regions 160-218 and 743-854. White British people made up most donors, females outnumbered males, and clonal diversity was possibly underestimated.

Assay: immunoSEQ multiplex PCR; the TCRdb copy retains only in-frame clones and omits some. Of 90,000 to 150,000 clones listed, roughly 90% were seen once; the top ten hold 8% to 9.5%. The germline V gene encodes CDR1 GTSNPN and CDR2 SVGIG (reference sequence). Trimming removed 0 bases from V and 2 bases from J, with 8 bases in between. This CDR3 comprises 13 residues. The sequenced sample was peripheral blood, obtained on day 0 of AZD1222 vaccination. The receptor comes from an adult in good health. The chain joins TRBV30 to TRBJ2-7; D is possibly TRBD1 (6 bases). The CDR3 DNA reads TGTGCCTGGAGTGTGGGGGCCGCCTACGAGCAGTACTTC. Its translation is CAWSVGAAYEQYF.